The sequence of this TCR beta chain was determined in a study of T cells in Graves' hyperthyroidism and ophthalmopathy. This clonotype was recorded at least ten times. Regions amplified from RNA transcripts were the TCR beta CDR3 regions. TCR CDR3 underwent first-round RT-PCR with the HTBI primer set. Using its own MiXCR run on the multiplex PCR reads, TCRdb lists one record per CDR3 protein. The table shows hundreds of thousands of distinct CDR3 sequences, with roughly 15% occurring only once. The CDR3 contains 15 residues. CDR1 and CDR2 (germline): MNHEY, SVGAGI. J was trimmed by 2 bases and V by 0 bases; bases with no gene match: 1.

The clonotype originates from a woman aged 35 to 49 with Graves' ophthalmopathy. The chain is built from TRBV6-5 and TRBJ2-5; 9 nucleotides align to TRBD1. The sample was blood. Here the CDR3 reads CASSYSGTGQETQYF. The CDR3 nucleotides are TGTGCCAGCAGTTACTCCGGGACAGGGCAAGAGACCCAGTACTTC.